This TCR beta chain came from a study of T cell responses to AZD1222 COVID-19 vaccine. The V gene's germline CDR1 is MGHRA and CDR2 YSYEKL. This CDR3 is built from 15 residues. Trimming pared 0 bases from V and 3 bases from J, leaving 12 bases between. Points on this clone: Its specificity is unknown.

TCRdb keeps only in-frame clones here, not all; method: immunoSEQ multiplex PCR. The table has more than 100,000 clones, about 92% seen once; the top ten hold 14%. Study-level points and caveats: When two AZD1222 doses had been given, Spike-specific TCR breadth and depth rose.

The material was peripheral blood, obtained on day 0 of AZD1222 vaccination. The origin of this receptor is an adult in good health. The chain uses TRBV4-1 and TRBJ2-7; D is unclear. For the CDR3, the DNA is TGCGCCAGCAGCCAAGATCCAGCTGGGCTCTACGAGCAGTACTTC. Protein: CASSQDPAGLYEQYF.